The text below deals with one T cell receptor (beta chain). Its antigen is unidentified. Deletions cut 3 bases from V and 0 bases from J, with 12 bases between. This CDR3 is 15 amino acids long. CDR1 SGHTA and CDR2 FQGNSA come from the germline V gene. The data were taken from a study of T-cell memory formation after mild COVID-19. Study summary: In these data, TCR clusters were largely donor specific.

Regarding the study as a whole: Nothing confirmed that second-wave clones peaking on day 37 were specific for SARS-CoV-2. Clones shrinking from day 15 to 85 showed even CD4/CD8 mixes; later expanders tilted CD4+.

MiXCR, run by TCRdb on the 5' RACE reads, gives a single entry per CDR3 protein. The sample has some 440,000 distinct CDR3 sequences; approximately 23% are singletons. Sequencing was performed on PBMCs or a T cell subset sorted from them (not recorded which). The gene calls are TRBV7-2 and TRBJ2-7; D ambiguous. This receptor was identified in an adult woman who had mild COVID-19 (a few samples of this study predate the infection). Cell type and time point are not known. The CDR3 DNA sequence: TGTGCCAGCAGCTTGACACTGAGGAGCTCCTACGAGCAGTACTTC. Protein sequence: CASSLTLRSSYEQYF.